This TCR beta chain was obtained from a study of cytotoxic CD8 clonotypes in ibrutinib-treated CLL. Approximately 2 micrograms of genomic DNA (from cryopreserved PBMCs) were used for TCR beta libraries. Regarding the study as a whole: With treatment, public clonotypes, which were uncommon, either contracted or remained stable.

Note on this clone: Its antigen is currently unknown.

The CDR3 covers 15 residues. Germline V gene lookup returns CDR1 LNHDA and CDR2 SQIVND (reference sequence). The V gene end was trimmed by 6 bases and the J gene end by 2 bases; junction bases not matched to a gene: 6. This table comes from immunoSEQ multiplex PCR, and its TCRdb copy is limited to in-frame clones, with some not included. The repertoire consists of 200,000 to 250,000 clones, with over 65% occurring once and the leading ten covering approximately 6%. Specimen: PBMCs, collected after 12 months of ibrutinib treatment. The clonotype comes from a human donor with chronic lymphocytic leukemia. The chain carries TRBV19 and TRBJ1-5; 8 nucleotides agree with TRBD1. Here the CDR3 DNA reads TGTGCCAGTAGGACGACAGGGGCAGGCAATCAGCCCCAGCATTTT. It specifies CASRTTGAGNQPQHF. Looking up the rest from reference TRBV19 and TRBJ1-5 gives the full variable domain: DGGITQSPKYLFRKEGQNVTLSCEQNLNHDAMYWYRQDPGQGLRLIYYSQIVNDFQKGDIAEGYSVSREKKESFPLTVTSAQKNPTAFYLCASRTTGAGNQPQHFGDGTRLSIL.